These 26 T cell receptor beta chains came from one sample sequenced in a study of T cell repertoires in cytomegalovirus infection (dated 2019 in TCRdb). Sequencing instrument: Illumina HiSeq 1500. TCRdb reran the public reads through fastp at Q25 and MiXCR, keeping productive beta chains. CDR3 protein duplicates are merged, each entry listing the most common genes and DNA. The sample data list around 300,000 distinct CDR3 sequences, and about 25% of these were observed just once. Of the sample, 14% falls within the top ten clones. Sequences were obtained from PBMCs. The source is a human donor in good health (CMV status not recorded). Some clones in this sample may be carry-over from other donors' samples.

This clonotype has only a few counts. The chain combines TRBV6-2 or TRBV6-3 with TRBJ1-5, with a weak D call TRBD1 (5 bases). The germline CDR1 and CDR2 sequences are MNHEY and SVGEGT. V lost 5 bases to trimming and J lost 4 bases, with 12 bases between them. The CDR3 contains 14 residues. The CDR3 region has the DNA TGTGCCAGCAGTAGGCAGGGAAAGAATCAGCCCCAGCATTTT. This codes for CASSRQGKNQPQHF.

In this sample, this clonotype turned up a few times. This chain connects TRBV7-7 to TRBJ2-5, with D perhaps TRBD1 or TRBD2 (6 bases each). The length of the CDR3 is 15 residues. CDR1 is SSHAT and CDR2 is FNYEAQ in the germline V gene (reference sequence). Trimming removed 3 bases from V and 1 base from J, with 12 bases in between. Here the CDR3 DNA reads TGTGCCAGCAGCTTCAGGGGAGGCGGCCAAGAGACCCAGTACTTC. Translating gives CASSFRGGGQETQYF.

This clonotype was detected many times. V gene TRBV7-2 combines with J gene TRBJ1-1; D remains unclear. The ends were cut back, 1 base at V and 8 bases at J, with 11 bases in the middle. This CDR3 comprises 13 residues. In germline, CDR1 is SGHTA, CDR2 FQGNSA. In DNA form, the CDR3 reads TGTGCCAGCAGCTTAGGATGGAGCCTGGAAGCTTTCTTT. It translates to CASSLGWSLEAFF.

This clonotype was seen repeatedly, ten times or more. This chain links TRBV7-6 with TRBJ2-5; TRBD2 matches 9 bases. This CDR3 has 14 amino acids. V lost 5 bases to trimming and J lost 5 bases; unmatched junction nucleotides: 6. The germline V gene encodes CDR1 SGHVS and CDR2 FNYEAQ. The DNA of the CDR3 is TGTGCCAGCAGCGCGGGGGGGTGGGGCGAGACCCAGTACTTC. This sequence encodes CASSAGGWGETQYF. The full variable domain, with the rest looked up from reference TRBV7-6 and TRBJ2-5, is GAGVSQSPRYKVTKRGQDVALRCDPISGHVSLYWYRQALGQGPEFLTYFNYEAQQDKSGLPNDRFSAERPEGSISTLTIQRTEQRDSAMYRCASSAGGWGETQYFGPGTRLLVL.

The gene calls are TRBV10-3 and TRBJ1-1, with TRBD1 matching over 7 bases. CDR1 is ENHRY, CDR2 SYGVKD, per germline. This CDR3 region has 13 residues. Trimming cost V 6 bases and J 4 bases; bases outside gene matches: 5. The CDR3 DNA reads TGTGCCATCAGACAGACAGGGATCACTGAAGCTTTCTTT. This gives the protein CAIRQTGITEAFF.

The chain is built from TRBV19 and TRBJ2-2; D may correspond to TRBD1 or TRBD2 (5 bases each). There are 16 residues in the CDR3. Germline V gene sequence: CDR1 LNHDA, CDR2 SQIVND (reference sequence). V gave up 7 bases and J gave up 1 base, with 16 bases separating them. CDR3: CASIDRKRGNTGELFF. Written as DNA, the CDR3 is TGTGCCAGTATCGATAGGAAGAGGGGGAACACCGGGGAGCTGTTTTTT. Full variable domain (outside the CDR3, taken from reference TRBV19 and TRBJ2-2): DGGITQSPKYLFRKEGQNVTLSCEQNLNHDAMYWYRQDPGQGLRLIYYSQIVNDFQKGDIAEGYSVSREKKESFPLTVTSAQKNPTAFYLCASIDRKRGNTGELFFGEGSRLTVL.

V is TRBV28 and J is TRBJ1-1; possible D gene TRBD1, 5 bases. Trimming took 8 bases from V and 0 from J, leaving 13 bases between them. Germline values: CDR1 MDHEN, CDR2 SYDVKM. The CDR3 sequence is 14 residues long. CDR3 amino acids: CASGGAMVNTEAFF. CDR3 in DNA: TGTGCCAGCGGGGGAGCGATGGTGAACACTGAAGCTTTCTTT.

This clonotype was seen a few times. V gene TRBV5-1 combines with J gene TRBJ1-1, with a weak D call TRBD1 (6 bases). V lost 0 bases and J 4 bases, leaving 10 bases between the germline ends. Germline CDR1 reads SGHRS; CDR2 reads YFSETQ. The CDR3 spans 14 residues. Written as DNA, the CDR3 is TGCGCCAGCAGCTTGGACAGGGCGAGCACTGAAGCTTTCTTT. Translating gives CASSLDRASTEAFF.

This clonotype has more than one count but fewer than ten. V and J are TRBV2 and TRBJ1-2, with a tentative D call TRBD1 (6 bases). Deletions cut 5 bases from V and 8 bases from J, with 15 bases between. This CDR3 has 13 amino acids. Germline assignment: CDR1 SNHLY and CDR2 FYNNEI. The CDR3 is CASSKDRADGYTF. CDR3 bases: TGTGCCAGCAGTAAGGACAGAGCGGACGGCTACACCTTC.

This chain connects TRBV5-1 to TRBJ1-2, with unresolved D. CDR3 size: 12 residues. Germline V CDR1 and CDR2: SGHRS, YFSETQ. Trimming removed 3 bases at V and 4 bases at J, with 7 bases between. CDR3 protein: CASSSPLYGYTF. The CDR3 bases are TGCGCCAGCAGCTCGCCTCTCTATGGCTACACCTTC.

At least ten counts were recorded for this clonotype. V is TRBV7-2 and J is TRBJ2-1, with 11 bases lining up with TRBD1. J lost 7 bases, V lost 3 bases, and 5 bases had no gene match. The CDR3 spans 15 residues. Germline V lookup: CDR1 SGHTA, CDR2 FQGNSA. The DNA of the CDR3 is TGTGCCAGCAGCTTGGACAGGGGGCGAATTAATGAGCAGTTCTTC. Encoded protein: CASSLDRGRINEQFF.

The chain uses TRBV6-8 and TRBJ2-2; 9 positions agree with TRBD1. Trimming took 3 bases from V and 5 from J; bases not matched to a gene: 7. Germline loops: CDR1 MNHGY, CDR2 SAAAGT. The CDR3 consists of 16 residues. The CDR3 loop is CASSYHRGLITGELFF. CDR3 nucleotide sequence: TGTGCCAGCAGTTATCACAGGGGGCTAATTACCGGGGAGCTGTTTTTT.

This clonotype came up a few times. The gene calls are TRBV4-3 and TRBJ2-3; 12 positions agree with TRBD2. CDR1 is LGHNA, CDR2 YSLEER, per germline. J gave up 5 bases and V 5 bases, and 2 bases lay outside the gene matches. The CDR3 has 14 amino acids. The CDR3 loop is CASSAGLAGDTQYF. As DNA, the CDR3 is TGCGCCAGCAGCGCGGGACTAGCGGGAGATACGCAGTATTTT.

V usage is TRBV6-5 and J usage is TRBJ2-5; no reliable D call. Germline V CDR1 and CDR2: MNHEY, SVGAGI. CDR3 length: 13 amino acids. V was clipped by 2 bases and J by 1 base, with 5 bases between them. The DNA for the CDR3 is TGTGCCAGCAGTTACCGAATCCAAGAGACCCAGTACTTC. This gives the protein CASSYRIQETQYF.

Ten or more counts support this clonotype. The CDR3 DNA sequence: TGTGCCAGCAGCCTCACAGGGGGTTATGGAAACACCATATATTTT. It encodes CASSLTGGYGNTIYF. The rearrangement uses TRBV7-3 and TRBJ1-3; 8 bases align to TRBD1. Germline CDR1 reads SGHTA; CDR2 reads FQGTGA. V was clipped by 5 bases and J by 3 bases; unmatched bases: 6. The CDR3 contains 15 residues.

This clonotype was counted at least ten times. J is TRBJ2-2 and V is TRBV11-2; the D gene is possibly TRBD2 (6 bases). The V gene lost 5 bases and the J gene lost 1 base, with 11 bases spanning the gap. This CDR3 is 15 amino acids long. Germline assignment: CDR1 SGHAT and CDR2 FQNNGV. In nucleotides, the CDR3 is TGTGCCAGCAGCCTAGCGAACAAGAACACCGGGGAGCTGTTTTTT. Translated, it gives CASSLANKNTGELFF.

This clonotype has more than one count but fewer than ten. The V call is TRBV28, the J call TRBJ2-3; D might be TRBD1 (7 bases). Per the germline V gene, CDR1 is MDHEN and CDR2 is SYDVKM. The CDR3 totals 14 residues. The V and J ends lost 3 bases and 6 bases respectively, with 13 bases between them. CDR3 protein: CASSLYRGLDTQYF. In nucleotides, the CDR3 is TGTGCCAGCAGTTTGTACAGGGGACTGGATACGCAGTATTTT.

The gene calls are TRBV11-1 and TRBJ2-1; either TRBD1 or TRBD2 may fit D (5 bases each). With 5 bases removed from V and 6 bases from J, the gap between germline ends came to 20 bases. CDR3 size: 16 residues. Per the germline V gene, CDR1 is SGHAT and CDR2 is FQDESV (reference sequence). Here the CDR3 reads CASSPQVGAGANEQFF. The CDR3 nucleotides read TGTGCCAGCAGCCCGCAAGTCGGCGCCGGGGCCAATGAGCAGTTCTTC.

This clonotype has a count of ten or more. In DNA, the CDR3 is TGTGCCAGCAGCTTACAAAGCGGGAGGGCGGACGAGCAGTACTTC. Encoded protein: CASSLQSGRADEQYF. The rearrangement uses TRBV7-2 and TRBJ2-7; 10 bases align to TRBD2. Germline V gene lookup returns CDR1 SGHTA and CDR2 FQGNSA. This CDR3 has 15 amino acids. V lost 2 bases to trimming and J lost 5 bases; unmatched junction nucleotides: 6.

CDR3 DNA sequence: TGTGCCAGCAGTCTGACTAGGGGTCGATGGGAGACCCAGTACTTC. Amino acid sequence: CASSLTRGRWETQYF. V gene TRBV28 combines with J gene TRBJ2-5, with a tentative D call TRBD2 (6 bases). The ends were cut back, 5 bases at V and 5 bases at J, with 18 bases in the middle. CDR1 and CDR2 (germline): MDHEN, SYDVKM. The CDR3 totals 15 residues.

As for this clonotype: The junction does not match germline at one end; this may be a read error. This rearrangement joins TRBV12-3 or TRBV12-4 to TRBJ2-2; 7 positions match TRBD2. The CDR3 consists of 13 residues. This CDR3 is CVSSLRETGELFF. As DNA, the CDR3 is TGTGTCAGCAGTTTGCGGGAGACCGGGGAGCTGTTTTTT.

The genes are TRBV25-1 and TRBJ1-3; the D is unclear. This CDR3 is built from 13 residues. The germline gives CDR1 MGHDK, CDR2 SYGVNS. V lost 1 base, J lost 5 bases, and 6 bases lay in between. CDR3 in DNA: TGTGCCAGCAGTGAATTAGGGCGAAACACCATATATTTT. This codes for CASSELGRNTIYF. The full variable domain, rest sourced from reference TRBV25-1 and TRBJ1-3, is EADIYQTPRYLVIGTGKKITLECSQTMGHDKMYWYQQDPGMELHLIHYSYGVNSTEKGDLSSESTVSRIRTEHFPLTLESARPSHTSQYLCASSELGRNTIYFGEGSWLTVV.

As for this clonotype: The junction shows a germline mismatch at one end, possibly a read error. The chain employs TRBV27 and TRBJ2-7; 9 bases are shared with TRBD1. The germline V gene encodes CDR1 MNHEY and CDR2 SMNVEV (reference sequence). The CDR3 covers 14 residues. The CDR3, as DNA: TGCGCCAACAGTCTACAGGGGGCGAACTGCGAGCAGTACTTC. Translating gives CANSLQGANCEQYF.

This clonotype has a count of ten or more. This rearrangement joins TRBV7-2 to TRBJ2-3; 10 bases fit TRBD2. Germline V lookup: CDR1 SGHTA, CDR2 FQGNSA. This CDR3 has 16 amino acids. J gave up 4 bases and V 4 bases, and 8 bases lay outside the gene matches. The CDR3 DNA reads as TGTGCCAGCAGCTCCCGGCTAGCGGGAGCCGCAGATACGCAGTATTTT. This encodes CASSSRLAGAADTQYF. Full variable domain (remainder filled in from reference TRBV7-2 and TRBJ2-3): GAGVSQSPSNKVTEKGKDVELRCDPISGHTALYWYRQSLGQGLEFLIYFQGNSAPDKSGLPSDRFSAERTGGSVSTLTIQRTQQEDSAVYLCASSSRLAGAADTQYFGPGTRLTVL.

This clonotype was recorded at least ten times. This sequence joins TRBV7-9 and TRBJ2-2; a weak D match, TRBD2 (5 bases). The germline V and J ends were trimmed by 0 bases and 4 bases, with 9 bases remaining between them. This CDR3 has 15 residues. Germline CDR1 reads SEHNR; CDR2 reads FQNEAQ (reference sequence). The CDR3 is CASSLAGVFTGELFF. The DNA of the CDR3 is TGTGCCAGCAGCTTAGCGGGAGTATTCACCGGGGAGCTGTTTTTT.

This clonotype was picked up a small number of times. V is TRBV27 and J is TRBJ1-1; tentatively, D is TRBD1 (6 bases). V lost 6 bases, J lost 5 bases, and 13 bases lay in between. This CDR3 region has 13 residues. In germline, CDR1 is MNHEY, CDR2 SMNVEV (reference sequence). CDR3 DNA: TGTGCCAGCAGCCCGAGCCAGGGGACTGAAGCTTTCTTT. This encodes CASSPSQGTEAFF.